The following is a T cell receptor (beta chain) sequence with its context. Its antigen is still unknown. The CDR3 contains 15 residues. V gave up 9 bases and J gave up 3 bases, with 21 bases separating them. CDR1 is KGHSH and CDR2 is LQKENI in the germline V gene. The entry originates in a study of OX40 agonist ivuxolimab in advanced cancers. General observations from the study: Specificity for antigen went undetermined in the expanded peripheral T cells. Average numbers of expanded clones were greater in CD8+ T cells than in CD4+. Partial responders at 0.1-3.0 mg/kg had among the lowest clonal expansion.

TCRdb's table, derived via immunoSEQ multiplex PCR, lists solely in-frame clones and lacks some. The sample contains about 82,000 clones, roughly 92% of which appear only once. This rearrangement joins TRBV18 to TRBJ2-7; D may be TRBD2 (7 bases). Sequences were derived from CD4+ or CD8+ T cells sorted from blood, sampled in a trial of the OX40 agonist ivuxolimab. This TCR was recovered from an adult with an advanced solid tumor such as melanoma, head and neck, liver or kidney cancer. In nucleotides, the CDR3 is TGTGCCAGGGGGGCGGGAGTTATGATATACTACGAGCAGTACTTC. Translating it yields CARGAGVMIYYEQYF.